The sequence of this TCR beta chain was determined in a study of T cells after yellow fever vaccination. The 5'RACE template-switching step produced TCR cDNA and added a universal primer site and UMIs. A single record per CDR3 protein comes from TCRdb applying MiXCR to the 5' RACE reads. The sample carries about 340,000 distinct CDR3 sequences, 8.5% to 10% recorded once. A remark on this clonotype: Its target is not known.

Study-level results: CD4 and CD8 compartments shared a small share of clonotypes, likely from convergent recombination. Clones that expanded after primary vaccination mostly reappeared after the booster (96% CD4, 75% to 90% CD8).

This CDR3 contains 15 residues. The germline CDR1 and CDR2 sequences are MGHRA and YSYEKL. With 3 bases clipped from V and 1 base from J, the junction kept 2 bases outside the gene matches. V gene TRBV4-1 combines with J gene TRBJ1-5, with TRBD1 matching 8 bases. The receptor was derived from a man in his late teens or twenties who received the YFV17D yellow fever vaccine. Specimen: PBMCs, collected on the day of the first yellow fever vaccination. The CDR3 here is CASSQNRGSNQPQHF. Written as DNA, the CDR3 is TGCGCCAGCAGCCAGAACAGGGGGAGCAATCAGCCCCAGCATTTT.